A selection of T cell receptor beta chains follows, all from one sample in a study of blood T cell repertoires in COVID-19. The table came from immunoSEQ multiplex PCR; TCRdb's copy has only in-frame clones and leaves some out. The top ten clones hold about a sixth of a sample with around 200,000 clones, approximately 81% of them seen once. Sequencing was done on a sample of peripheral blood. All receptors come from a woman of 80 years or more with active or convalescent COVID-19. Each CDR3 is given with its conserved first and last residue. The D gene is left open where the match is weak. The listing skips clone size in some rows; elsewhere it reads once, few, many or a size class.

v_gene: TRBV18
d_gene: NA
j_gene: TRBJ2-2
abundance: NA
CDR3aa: CASSISGELFF
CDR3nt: TGTGCCAGCTCTATTAGCGGGGAGCTGTTTTTT

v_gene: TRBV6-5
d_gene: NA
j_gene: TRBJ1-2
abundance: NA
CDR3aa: CASIGGVDYGYTF
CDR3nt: TGTGCCAGCATAGGGGGAGTTGACTATGGCTACACCTTC

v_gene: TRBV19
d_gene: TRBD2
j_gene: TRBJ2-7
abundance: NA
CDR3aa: CASSIDATSASYEQYF
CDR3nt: TGTGCCAGTAGTATAGATGCCACTAGCGCCTCCTACGAGCAGTACTTC

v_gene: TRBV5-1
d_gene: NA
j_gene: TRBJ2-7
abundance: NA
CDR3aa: CASSLTGTYEQYF
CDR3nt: TGCGCCAGCAGCTTGACAGGGACCTACGAGCAGTACTTC

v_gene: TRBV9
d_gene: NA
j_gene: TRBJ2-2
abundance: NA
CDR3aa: CASSPRQFTGELFF
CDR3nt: TGTGCCAGCAGCCCCCGACAGTTCACCGGGGAGCTGTTTTTT

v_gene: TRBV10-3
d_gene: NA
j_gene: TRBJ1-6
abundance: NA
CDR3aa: CAIKIGADSPLHF
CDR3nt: TGTGCCATCAAAATAGGGGCGGATTCACCCCTCCACTTT

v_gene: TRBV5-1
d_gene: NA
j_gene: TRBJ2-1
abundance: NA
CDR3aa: CASSLEGPRGQFF
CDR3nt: TGCGCCAGCAGCTTGGAGGGGCCCAGGGGGCAGTTCTTC

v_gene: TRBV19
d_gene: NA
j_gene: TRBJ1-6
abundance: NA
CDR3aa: CASSKDDGANSPLHF
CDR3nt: TGTGCCAGTAGTAAAGATGACGGAGCCAATTCACCCCTCCACTTT

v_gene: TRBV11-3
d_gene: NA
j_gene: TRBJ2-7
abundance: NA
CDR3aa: CASSQGGTYEQYF
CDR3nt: TGTGCCAGCAGTCAGGGGGGAACCTACGAGCAGTACTTC

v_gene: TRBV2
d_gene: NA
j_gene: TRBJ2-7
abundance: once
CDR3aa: CASSVPRNYEQYF
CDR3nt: TGTGCCAGCAGTGTTCCTAGAAACTACGAGCAGTACTTC